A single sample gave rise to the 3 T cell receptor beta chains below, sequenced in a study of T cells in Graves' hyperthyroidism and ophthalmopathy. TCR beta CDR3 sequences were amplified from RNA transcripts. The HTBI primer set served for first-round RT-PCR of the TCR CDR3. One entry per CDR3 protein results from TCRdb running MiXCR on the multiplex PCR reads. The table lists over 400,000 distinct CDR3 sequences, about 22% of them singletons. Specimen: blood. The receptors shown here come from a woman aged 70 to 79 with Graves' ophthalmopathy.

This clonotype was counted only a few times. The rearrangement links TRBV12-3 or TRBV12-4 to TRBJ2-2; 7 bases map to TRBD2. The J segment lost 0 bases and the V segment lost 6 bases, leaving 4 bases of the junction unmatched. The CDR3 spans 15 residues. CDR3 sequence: CASRTGTTNTGELFF. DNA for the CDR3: TGTGCCAGCAGAACCGGGACTACGAACACCGGGGAGCTGTTTTTT.

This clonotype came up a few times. CDR3 protein: CASSFGGTGAYEQYF. The CDR3 nucleotides are TGTGCCAGCAGCTTTGGCGGGACAGGGGCCTACGAGCAGTACTTC. J is TRBJ2-7 and V is TRBV7-3; 10 bases fit TRBD1. The CDR3 is 15 residues long. After removal of 3 bases from V and 2 bases from J, the junction contained 4 bases not matched to a gene. The germline gives CDR1 SGHTA, CDR2 FQGTGA.

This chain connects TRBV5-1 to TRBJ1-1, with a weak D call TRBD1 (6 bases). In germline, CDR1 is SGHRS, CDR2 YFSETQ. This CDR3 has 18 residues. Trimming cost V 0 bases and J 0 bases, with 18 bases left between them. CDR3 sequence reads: CASSLARGPTSMNTEAFF. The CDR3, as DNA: TGCGCCAGCAGCTTGGCCAGGGGACCGACCTCCATGAACACTGAAGCTTTCTTT.